This T cell receptor beta chain derives from a study of patients and donors after allogeneic stem cell transplantation. TCRdb re-called the RT-PCR reads through MiXCR, storing one row per CDR3 protein. The sample records 200,000 to 250,000 distinct CDR3 sequences, roughly an eighth being singletons. This clonotype was seen more than once but under ten times. At one boundary the junction diverges from the germline segment, which might be a read error. The CDR3 is 15 amino acids. Germline V gene sequence: CDR1 SGHTA, CDR2 FQGNSA. The source of this sequence is a human donor who was either an allogeneic HSCT recipient or a stem cell or donor lymphocyte infusion donor (not recorded which). It is not recorded whose cells these are; they may come from a transplant donor. The sample was blood, either unsorted or a sorted T cell fraction (not recorded which). The rearrangement links TRBV7-2 to TRBJ2-5; TRBD2 aligns across 8 bases. The CDR3 DNA sequence: TGTGCCAGCAGCTTAGCAACCCCTAAATCGGGGGGGCCTTCATTC. The encoded protein is CASSLATPKSGGPSF.